These 18 T cell receptor beta chains were sequenced from one sample in a study of low-dose radiotherapy and immunotherapy resistance in tumors. TRAV- and TRBV-specific primers primed first-strand cDNA, covering alpha and beta chains. With a V-primer adapter and a constant-region primer, TCRs were amplified for approximately 20 PCR cycles. MiXCR was run by TCRdb on the reads, yielding one entry per CDR3 protein. The sample records tens of thousands of distinct CDR3 sequences, under 30% being singletons. Time point given: before trial treatment. The sequencing used PBMCs, collected before treatment. These receptors were taken from a male donor with prostate cancer.

This clonotype was counted a single time. V usage is TRBV27 and J usage is TRBJ2-7; TRBD2 matches at 8 bases. This CDR3 spans 15 amino acids. CDR1 is MNHEY and CDR2 is SMNVEV in the germline V gene (reference sequence). Trimming at V came to 5 bases and at J to 3 bases, leaving 9 bases not matched to a gene. This CDR3 is CASSGLGLGDYEQYF. The CDR3 nucleotides are TGTGCCAGCAGTGGCCTGGGACTAGGAGACTACGAGCAGTACTTC.

This clonotype was seen at least ten times. The chain employs TRBV6-2 or TRBV6-3 and TRBJ2-7; D might be TRBD1 (6 bases). This CDR3 has 14 amino acids. Trimming pared 4 bases from V and 5 bases from J, leaving 15 bases between. Looked up from germline, CDR1 is MNHEY and CDR2 is SVGEGT. The chain's CDR3 is CASSWGPGADEQYF. The CDR3 bases are TGTGCCAGCAGTTGGGGCCCAGGGGCCGACGAGCAGTACTTC.

The sample holds many counts of this clonotype. This sequence joins TRBV29-1 and TRBJ2-1, with 7 bases aligning to TRBD2. CDR3 length: 13 amino acids. The V and J ends lost 5 bases and 0 bases, in that order; junction bases with no gene match: 1. From germline, CDR1 is SQVTM and CDR2 ANQGSEA. CDR3 protein: CSVTSASYNEQFF. The CDR3 region has the DNA TGCAGCGTTACTAGCGCCTCCTACAATGAGCAGTTCTTC.

With regard to this clonotype: With a far larger clone one base away, a read error is the likely cause. This chain links TRBV5-1 with TRBJ2-3; D is perhaps TRBD2 (6 bases). Trimming took 4 bases from V and 14 from J, leaving 26 bases between them. The CDR3 is made up of 15 amino acids. CDR1 is SGHRS and CDR2 is YFSETQ in the germline V gene. CDR3 in amino acids: CASSLRGGDTGELYF. As DNA, the CDR3 is TGCGCCAGCAGCCTGCGGGGCGGCGACACCGGGGAGCTGTATTTT.

This clonotype showed up many times. The rearrangement uses TRBV10-3 and TRBJ2-7; tentatively, D is TRBD1 or TRBD2 (5 bases each). Germline V gene sequence: CDR1 ENHRY, CDR2 SYGVKD. Trimming shortened V by 0 bases and J by 9 bases, and 15 bases separated the two germline ends. The CDR3 is made up of 14 amino acids. This CDR3 is CAISESGVRHGQYF. In nucleotides, the CDR3 is TGTGCCATCAGTGAGTCGGGGGTTCGCCACGGGCAGTACTTC.

This clonotype appeared many times. V gene TRBV24-1 combines with J gene TRBJ2-1, with D tentatively TRBD1 or TRBD2 (5 bases each). CDR1 KGHDR and CDR2 SFDVKD come from the germline V gene. V was trimmed by 3 bases and J by 0 bases, leaving 11 bases between them. CDR3 length: 16 residues. This chain's CDR3 is CATSDPSGTSYNEQFF. The CDR3 DNA reads TGTGCCACCAGTGATCCTTCGGGGACCTCCTACAATGAGCAGTTCTTC.

V and J are TRBV7-3 and TRBJ2-2; maybe TRBD2 (5 bases). V gave up 4 bases and J gave up 7 bases, with 10 bases separating them. The V gene's germline CDR1 is SGHTA and CDR2 FQGTGA. This CDR3 comprises 13 residues. CDR3 sequence (DNA): TGTGCCAGCAGCTCCGTCAGCGGCGGGGAGCTGTTTTTT. Translation: CASSSVSGGELFF.

This clonotype has at least ten counts. The chain is built from TRBV7-2 and TRBJ2-1; TRBD2 aligns across 8 bases. The V segment lost 2 bases and the J segment 0 bases; nucleotides outside the gene matches: 12. Germline CDR1 SGHTA, CDR2 FQGNSA. The CDR3 length is 19 residues. The CDR3 loop reads CASSLRDLAGPSSYNEQFF. The CDR3, as DNA: TGTGCCAGCAGCTTACGGGATCTAGCGGGCCCTAGCTCCTACAATGAGCAGTTCTTC. The full variable domain, completed using reference TRBV7-2 and TRBJ2-1, is GAGVSQSPSNKVTEKGKDVELRCDPISGHTALYWYRQSLGQGLEFLIYFQGNSAPDKSGLPSDRFSAERTGGSVSTLTIQRTQQEDSAVYLCASSLRDLAGPSSYNEQFFGPGTRLTVL.

This clonotype was detected many times. The chain combines TRBV5-5 with TRBJ2-7; tentatively, D is TRBD1 (6 bases). There are 14 residues in the CDR3. CDR1 and CDR2 from the germline V gene are SGHKS and YYEKEE (reference sequence). Deletions cut 4 bases from V and 3 bases from J, with 14 bases between. CDR3 amino acids: CASSHTGTFYEQYF. The CDR3 DNA sequence: TGTGCCAGCAGCCATACCGGGACATTCTACGAGCAGTACTTC.

On this clonotype: A far larger clone is off by one base, so a read error is likely. The chain links TRBV2 to TRBJ2-1; the D gene is possibly TRBD2 (6 bases). This CDR3 is 14 amino acids long. Germline loops: CDR1 SNHLY, CDR2 FYNNEI. Trimming stripped 7 bases from V and 10 bases from J, with 20 bases between. The CDR3 region has the DNA TGTGCCAGCACCGCCTGGGGCCAGGACTACGAGCAGTTCTTC. Encoded protein: CASTAWGQDYEQFF.

The gene calls are TRBV6-6 and TRBJ1-2, with D uncertain. The V and J ends lost 7 bases and 0 bases respectively, with 9 bases between them. The CDR3 consists of 13 residues. CDR1 is MNHNY, CDR2 SVGAGI, per germline (reference sequence). CDR3 protein: CASTAAPNYGYTF. The CDR3 coding sequence is TGTGCCAGCACCGCGGCACCTAACTATGGCTACACCTTC.

Many counts were recorded for this clonotype. This chain connects TRBV12-3 or TRBV12-4 to TRBJ2-1; 14 bases fit TRBD2. The CDR3 runs to 16 residues. Trimming cost V 6 bases and J 3 bases; bases outside gene matches: 4. CDR3 DNA: TGTGCCAGCAGCTTGGGACTAGCGGGAGTCTACAATGAGCAGTTCTTC. Translation gives CASSLGLAGVYNEQFF.

This chain links TRBV7-9 with TRBJ1-3; D possibly corresponds to TRBD1 (5 bases). Per germline, CDR1 SEHNR and CDR2 FQNEAQ (reference sequence). V was cut by 0 bases and J by 0 bases, with 9 bases left in between. The CDR3 loop spans 16 amino acids. CDR3 in amino acids: CASSLAGRISGNTIYF. CDR3 DNA sequence: TGTGCCAGCAGCTTAGCGGGACGGATCTCTGGAAACACCATATATTTT.

In DNA form, the CDR3 reads TGTGCCAGCAGTCCCACAGGGTTTAACACTGAAGCTTTCTTT. Translated, it gives CASSPTGFNTEAFF. V and J are TRBV2 and TRBJ1-1, with a possible D match to TRBD1 (6 bases). The CDR3 is made up of 14 amino acids. CDR1 and CDR2 (germline): SNHLY, FYNNEI. The germline V and J ends were trimmed by 5 bases and 2 bases, with 12 bases remaining between them.

This clonotype was seen more than once but under ten times. The chain has TRBV12-3 or TRBV12-4 and TRBJ2-5; 8 nucleotides align to TRBD1. V was pared by 5 bases and J by 2 bases, with 7 bases of the junction left unmatched. The CDR3 has 15 residues. The CDR3 is CASSRDRGRQETQYF. CDR3 nucleotides: TGTGCCAGCAGTCGCGACAGGGGCAGACAAGAGACCCAGTACTTC.

This clonotype was seen more than once but under ten times. The chain recombines TRBV29-1 with TRBJ2-1, with D possibly being TRBD2 (5 bases). This CDR3 is 12 amino acids long. Germline CDR1 is SQVTM and CDR2 is ANQGSEA. The V end lost 1 base, the J end lost 11 bases, and 12 bases lay between the germline ends. This CDR3 is CSVEVLALQQFF. The CDR3 DNA is TGCAGCGTTGAAGTCCTAGCACTGCAGCAGTTCTTC.

The CDR3 region has the DNA TGTGCCAGCGGGGGTTCAGATACGCAGTATTTT. Its translation is CASGGSDTQYF. The chain combines TRBV28 with TRBJ2-3; the D call may be TRBD1 or TRBD2 (5 bases each). With 8 bases removed from V and 4 bases from J, the gap between germline ends came to 7 bases. CDR1 and CDR2 (germline): MDHEN, SYDVKM. CDR3 size: 11 residues.

J is TRBJ2-7 and V is TRBV6-5; 10 nucleotides line up with TRBD1. Germline V gene lookup returns CDR1 MNHEY and CDR2 SVGAGI. The CDR3 spans 13 residues. J lost 5 bases, V lost 10 bases, and 8 bases had no gene match. CDR3 region: CATWDRGWDEQYF. CDR3 nucleotides: TGTGCCACCTGGGACAGGGGTTGGGACGAGCAGTACTTC.